The T cell receptor (beta chain) under discussion was sequenced for a study of identifying expanded T cells in peripheral blood (dated by TCRdb to about 2019). Regarding the complete study: Four technical replicates, made by sequencing separate aliquots from the same pool of genomic DNA, were compared pairwise.

The full study reports these points: The authors expected biological variance in healthy repertoires might increase further over much longer intervals such as months to years. Across all healthy donors, variance in clone template counts between roughly two-week samples was found to increase significantly with total template count. The beta-binomial model significantly reduced the number of clones called differentially abundant and the false-positive rate across all healthy-donor time intervals. About 1.3 differentially abundant clones were flagged by the binomial model between technical replicates, whereas about 15 and 19 were flagged over approximately two weeks and four weeks, respectively.

The immunoSEQ Assay, which uses bias-controlled multiplex PCR amplification of genomic DNA, was used to profile TCRbeta CDR3 regions. Concerning the study's data processing: The absolute abundance of each unique TCRbeta CDR3 region was quantified after sequences were collapsed and filtered. Two models were used to test differential abundance: a binomial model (Fisher-equivalent) and a beta-binomial model that adds time-dependent variance fitted from healthy donors. Clones with fewer than 5 combined templates were excluded, and clones with Benjamini-Hochberg FDR below 0.01 were called differentially abundant. Using the form v = (b*log(k)+a)^2, the beta-binomial variance was modeled as a function of the total template count across the two samples. TCRdb's version of the immuneACCESS table is confined to in-frame rearrangements and falls short of the full clone set. An unresolved V gene accounts for under half of the shortfall where checked; the remainder is of unknown origin. Clone size and the V and J calls come from that table; the DNA yielded D and trimming. Within this sample are 50,000 to 65,000 clones, with 89% of them counted one time only. 3.6% of the sample is held by the ten biggest clonotypes.

No immune events, such as infections, were documented for the healthy donors during the collection period. Time-dependent variance in a beta-binomial model of T-cell clone differential abundance was calibrated using healthy-donor blood repertoires as a training cohort. The training cohort comprised about ten healthy donors, 3 female and 7 male. The donors were between about 29 and 65 years old, with an average age of about 47 years. Whole blood from each healthy donor was obtained from a commercial supplier and was collected at three time points roughly 13 days apart. Genomic DNA was extracted from unsorted whole blood for immunosequencing. Concerning this clone: The antigen it binds to is not known. There are no base qualities to consult, and no much larger clone falls within one base.

The germline V gene yields MNHEY for CDR1 and SVGAGI for CDR2. The CDR3, cysteine through phenylalanine, is 14 amino acids long. This entry keeps only the CDR3 DNA: 42 bases, framed from base 1. Cut back by 6 bases and 5 bases, the V and J ends lie 16 bases apart. The receptor was isolated from a person aged 18 to 70 in good health. The sample was blood. This sequence uses TRBV6-5 and TRBJ1-1; tentative D gene TRBD1, with 6 bases matching. The CDR3 reads as follows: CASSRPGVWTEAFF. In nucleotide form, the sequence is TGTGCCAGCAGCAGACCAGGGGTTTGGACTGAAGCTTTCTTT.